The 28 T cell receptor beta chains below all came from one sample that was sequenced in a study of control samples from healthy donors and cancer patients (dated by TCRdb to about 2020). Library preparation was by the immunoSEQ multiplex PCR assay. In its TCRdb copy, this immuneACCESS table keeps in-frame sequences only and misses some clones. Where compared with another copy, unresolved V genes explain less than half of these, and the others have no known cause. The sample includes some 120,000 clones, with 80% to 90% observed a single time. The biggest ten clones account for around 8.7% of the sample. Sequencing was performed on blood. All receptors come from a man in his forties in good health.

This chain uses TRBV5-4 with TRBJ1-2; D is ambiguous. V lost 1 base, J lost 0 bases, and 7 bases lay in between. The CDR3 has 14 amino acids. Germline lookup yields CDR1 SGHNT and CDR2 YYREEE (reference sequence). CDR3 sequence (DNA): TGTGCCAGCAGCTTGCGGGATTCTAACTATGGCTACACCTTC. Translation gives CASSLRDSNYGYTF.

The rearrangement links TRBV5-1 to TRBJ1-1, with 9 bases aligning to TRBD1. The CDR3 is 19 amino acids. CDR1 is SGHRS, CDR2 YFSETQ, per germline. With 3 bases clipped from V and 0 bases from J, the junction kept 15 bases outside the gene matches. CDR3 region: CASSSAGQGVGQVNTEAFF. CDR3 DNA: TGCGCCAGCAGCTCGGCGGGACAGGGAGTGGGTCAGGTGAACACTGAAGCTTTCTTT.

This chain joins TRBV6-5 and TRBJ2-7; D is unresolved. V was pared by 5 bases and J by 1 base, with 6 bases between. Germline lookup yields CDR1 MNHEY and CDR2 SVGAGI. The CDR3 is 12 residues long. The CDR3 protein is CASSPSSYEQYF. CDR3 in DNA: TGTGCCAGCAGTCCAAGTTCCTACGAGCAGTACTTC.

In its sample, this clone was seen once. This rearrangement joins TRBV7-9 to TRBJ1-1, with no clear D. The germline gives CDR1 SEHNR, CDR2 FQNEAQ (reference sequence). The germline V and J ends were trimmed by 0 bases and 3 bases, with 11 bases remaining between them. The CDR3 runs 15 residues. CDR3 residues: CASSLANLRHTEAFF. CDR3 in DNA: TGTGCCAGCAGCTTAGCAAACCTCAGGCACACTGAAGCTTTCTTT.

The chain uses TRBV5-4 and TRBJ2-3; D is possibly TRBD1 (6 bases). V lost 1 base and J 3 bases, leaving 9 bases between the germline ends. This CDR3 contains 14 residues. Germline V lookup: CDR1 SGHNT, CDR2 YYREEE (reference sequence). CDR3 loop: CASSLWQGTDTQYF. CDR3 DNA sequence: TGTGCCAGCAGCTTGTGGCAGGGGACAGATACGCAGTATTTT. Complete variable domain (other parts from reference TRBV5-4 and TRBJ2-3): ETGVTQSPTHLIKTRGQQVTLRCSSQSGHNTVSWYQQALGQGPQFIFQYYREEENGRGNFPPRFSGLQFPNYSSELNVNALELDDSALYLCASSLWQGTDTQYFGPGTRLTVL.

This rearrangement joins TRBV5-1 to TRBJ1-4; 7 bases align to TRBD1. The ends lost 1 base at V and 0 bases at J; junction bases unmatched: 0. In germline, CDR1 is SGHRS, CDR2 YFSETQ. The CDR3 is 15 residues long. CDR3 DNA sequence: TGCGCCAGCAGCTTGACAGGGGCAACTAATGAAAAACTGTTTTTT. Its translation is CASSLTGATNEKLFF.

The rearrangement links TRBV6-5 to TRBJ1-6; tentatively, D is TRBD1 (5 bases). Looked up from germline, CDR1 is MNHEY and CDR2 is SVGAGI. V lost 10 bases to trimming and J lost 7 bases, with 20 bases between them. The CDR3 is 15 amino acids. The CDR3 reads CATSRSDSPNSPLHF. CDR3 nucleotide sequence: TGTGCCACCTCGAGAAGCGACAGTCCGAATTCACCCCTCCACTTT.

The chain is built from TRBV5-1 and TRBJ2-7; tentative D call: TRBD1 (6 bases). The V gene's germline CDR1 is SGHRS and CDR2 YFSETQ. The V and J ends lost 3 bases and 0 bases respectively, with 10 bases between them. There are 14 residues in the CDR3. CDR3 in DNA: TGCGCCAGCAGCTCCGGACAGTTCTCCTACGAGCAGTACTTC. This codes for CASSSGQFSYEQYF.

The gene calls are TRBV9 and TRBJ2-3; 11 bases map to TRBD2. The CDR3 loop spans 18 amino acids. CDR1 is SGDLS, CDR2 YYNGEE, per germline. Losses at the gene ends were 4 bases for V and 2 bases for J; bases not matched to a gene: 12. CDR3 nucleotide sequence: TGTGCCAGCAGCCCCGCTCCGGGGACTAGCGGATACACAGATACGCAGTATTTT. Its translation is CASSPAPGTSGYTDTQYF.

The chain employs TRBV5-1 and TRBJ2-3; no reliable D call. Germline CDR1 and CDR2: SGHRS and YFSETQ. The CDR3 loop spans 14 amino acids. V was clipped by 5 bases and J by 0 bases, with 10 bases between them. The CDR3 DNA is TGCGCCAGCAGGGGATTTAGTAGCACAGATACGCAGTATTTT. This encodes CASRGFSSTDTQYF.

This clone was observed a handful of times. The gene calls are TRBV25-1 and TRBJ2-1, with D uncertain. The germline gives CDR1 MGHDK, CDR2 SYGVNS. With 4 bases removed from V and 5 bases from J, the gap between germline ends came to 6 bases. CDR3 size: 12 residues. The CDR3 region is CASSGLNNEQFF. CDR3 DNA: TGTGCCAGCAGTGGGTTGAACAATGAGCAGTTCTTC.

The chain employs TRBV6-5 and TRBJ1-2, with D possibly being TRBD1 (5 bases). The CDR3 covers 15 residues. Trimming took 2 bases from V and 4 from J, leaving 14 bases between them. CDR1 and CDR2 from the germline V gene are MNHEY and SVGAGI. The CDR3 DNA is TGTGCCAGCAGTTACATGAAGGTCGGGACCTATGGCTACACCTTC. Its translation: CASSYMKVGTYGYTF.

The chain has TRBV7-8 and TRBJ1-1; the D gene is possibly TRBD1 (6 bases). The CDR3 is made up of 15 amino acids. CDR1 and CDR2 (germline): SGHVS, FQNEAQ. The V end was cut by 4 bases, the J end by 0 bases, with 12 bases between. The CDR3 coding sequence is TGTGCCAGCAGCTCACGTGGGGGGCTGAACACTGAAGCTTTCTTT. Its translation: CASSSRGGLNTEAFF. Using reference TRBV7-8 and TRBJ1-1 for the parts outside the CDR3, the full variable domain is GAGVSQSPRYKVAKRGQDVALRCDPISGHVSLFWYQQALGQGPEFLTYFQNEAQLDKSGLPSDRFFAERPEGSVSTLKIQRTQQEDSAVYLCASSSRGGLNTEAFFGQGTRLTVV.

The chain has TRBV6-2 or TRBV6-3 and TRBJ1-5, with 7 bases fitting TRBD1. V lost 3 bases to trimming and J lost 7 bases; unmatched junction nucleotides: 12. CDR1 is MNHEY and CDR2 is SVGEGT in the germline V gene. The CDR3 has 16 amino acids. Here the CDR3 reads CASSYPPDRDDQPQHF. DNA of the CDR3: TGTGCCAGCAGTTATCCTCCAGACAGGGACGACCAGCCCCAGCATTTT.

The CDR3 DNA reads TGTGCCAGCAGTTACTCCACTATTCTAAGCACAGATACGCAGTATTTT. Translating it yields CASSYSTILSTDTQYF. V gene TRBV6-2 or TRBV6-3 combines with J gene TRBJ2-3; D is unclear. V was shortened by 0 bases and J by 0 bases, with 10 bases between the two germline ends. Germline assignment: CDR1 MNHEY and CDR2 SVGEGT. This CDR3 contains 16 residues.

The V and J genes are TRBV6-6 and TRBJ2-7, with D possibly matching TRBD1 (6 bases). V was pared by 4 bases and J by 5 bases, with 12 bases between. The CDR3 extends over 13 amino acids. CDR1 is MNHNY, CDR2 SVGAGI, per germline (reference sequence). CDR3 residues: CASSLQGFHEQYF. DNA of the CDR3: TGTGCCAGCAGTTTACAGGGTTTCCACGAGCAGTACTTC.

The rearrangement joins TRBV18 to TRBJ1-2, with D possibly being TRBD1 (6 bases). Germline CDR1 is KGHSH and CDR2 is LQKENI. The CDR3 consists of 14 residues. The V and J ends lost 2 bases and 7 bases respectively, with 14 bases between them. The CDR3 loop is CASSPISQGGGYTF. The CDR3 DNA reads TGTGCCAGCTCACCAATCTCACAGGGTGGTGGCTACACCTTC.

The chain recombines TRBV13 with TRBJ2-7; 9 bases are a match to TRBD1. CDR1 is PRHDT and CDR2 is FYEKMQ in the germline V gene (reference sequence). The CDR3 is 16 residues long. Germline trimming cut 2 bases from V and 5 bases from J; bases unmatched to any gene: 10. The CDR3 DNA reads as TGTGCCAGCAGCTTATACCCCCCAGGACAGGGGAACGAGCAGTACTTC. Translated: CASSLYPPGQGNEQYF.

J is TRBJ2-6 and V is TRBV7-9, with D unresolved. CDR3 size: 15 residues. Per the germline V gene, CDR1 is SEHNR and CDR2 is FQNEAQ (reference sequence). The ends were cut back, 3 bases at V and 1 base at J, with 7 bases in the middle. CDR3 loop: CASSLSGSGANVLTF. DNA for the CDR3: TGTGCCAGCAGCTTGTCAGGATCTGGGGCCAACGTCCTGACTTTC. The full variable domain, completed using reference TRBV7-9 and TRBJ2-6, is DTGVSQNPRHKITKRGQNVTFRCDPISEHNRLYWYRQTLGQGPEFLTYFQNEAQLEKSRLLSDRFSAERPKGSFSTLEIQRTEQGDSAMYLCASSLSGSGANVLTFGAGSRLTVL.

In DNA, the CDR3 is TGTGCCAGCAGCTTGGGCCCTCGGCCCCAGCATTTT. Translated: CASSLGPRPQHF. The chain recombines TRBV7-9 with TRBJ1-5; D is unresolved. The V and J ends lost 3 bases and 9 bases respectively, with 9 bases between them. Germline-derived CDR1 and CDR2 are SEHNR and FQNEAQ (reference sequence). This CDR3 is built from 12 residues. The full variable domain, rest sourced from reference TRBV7-9 and TRBJ1-5, is DTGVSQNPRHKITKRGQNVTFRCDPISEHNRLYWYRQTLGQGPEFLTYFQNEAQLEKSRLLSDRFSAERPKGSFSTLEIQRTEQGDSAMYLCASSLGPRPQHFGDGTRLSIL.

This CDR3 reads CASSTETGHQPQHF. In DNA form, the CDR3 reads TGTGCCAGCAGTACCGAAACGGGCCATCAGCCCCAGCATTTT. This sequence joins TRBV7-2 and TRBJ1-5; no definite D call. Germline CDR1 SGHTA, CDR2 FQGNSA. The CDR3 sequence is 14 residues long. The V gene lost 6 bases and the J gene lost 5 bases, with 14 bases spanning the gap.

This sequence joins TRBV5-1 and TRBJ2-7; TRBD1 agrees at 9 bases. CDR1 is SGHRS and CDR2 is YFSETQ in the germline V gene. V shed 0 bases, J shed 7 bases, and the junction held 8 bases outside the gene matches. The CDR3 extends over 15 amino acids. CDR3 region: CASSLASGQGSEQYF. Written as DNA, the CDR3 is TGCGCCAGCAGCTTGGCCTCGGGACAGGGTAGTGAGCAGTACTTC. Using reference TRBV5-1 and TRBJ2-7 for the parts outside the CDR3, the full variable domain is KAGVTQTPRYLIKTRGQQVTLSCSPISGHRSVSWYQQTPGQGLQFLFEYFSETQRNKGNFPGRFSGRQFSNSRSEMNVSTLELGDSALYLCASSLASGQGSEQYFGPGTRLTVT.

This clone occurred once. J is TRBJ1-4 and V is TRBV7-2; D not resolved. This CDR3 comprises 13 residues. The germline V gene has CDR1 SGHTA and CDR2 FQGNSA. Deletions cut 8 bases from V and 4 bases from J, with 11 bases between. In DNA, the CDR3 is TGTGCCAGCTCTGAGTATCATAATGAAAAACTGTTTTTT. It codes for CASSEYHNEKLFF.

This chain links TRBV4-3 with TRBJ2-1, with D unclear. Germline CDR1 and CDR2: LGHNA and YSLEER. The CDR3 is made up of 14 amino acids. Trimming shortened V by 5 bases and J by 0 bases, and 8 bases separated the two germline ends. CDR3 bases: TGCGCCAGCAGCAGTCTGAACTCCTACAATGAGCAGTTCTTC. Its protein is CASSSLNSYNEQFF.

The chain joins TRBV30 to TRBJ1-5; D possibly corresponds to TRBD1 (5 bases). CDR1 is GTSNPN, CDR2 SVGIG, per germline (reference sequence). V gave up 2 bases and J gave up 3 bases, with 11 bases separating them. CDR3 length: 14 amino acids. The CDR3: CAWSSGLHNQPQHF. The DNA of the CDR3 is TGTGCCTGGAGTTCGGGACTCCACAATCAGCCCCAGCATTTT.

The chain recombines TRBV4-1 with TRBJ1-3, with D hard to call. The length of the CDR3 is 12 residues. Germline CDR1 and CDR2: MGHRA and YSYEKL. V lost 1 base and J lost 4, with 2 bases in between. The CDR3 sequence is CASSQVGNTIYF. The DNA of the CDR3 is TGCGCCAGCAGCCAAGTAGGAAACACCATATATTTT.

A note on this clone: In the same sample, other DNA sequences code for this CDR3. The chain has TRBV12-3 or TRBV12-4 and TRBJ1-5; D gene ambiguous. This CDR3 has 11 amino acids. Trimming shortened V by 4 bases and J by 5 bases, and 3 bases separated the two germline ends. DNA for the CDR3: TGTGCCAGCAGTTACCATCAGCCCCAGCATTTT. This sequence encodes CASSYHQPQHF.

The CDR3 DNA follows: TGTGCCAGCAGCCCACAGGGGTCCTACAATGAGCAGTTCTTC. This encodes CASSPQGSYNEQFF. The chain combines TRBV5-5 with TRBJ2-1, with 7 bases fitting TRBD1. Looked up from germline, CDR1 is SGHKS and CDR2 is YYEKEE (reference sequence). V was pared by 4 bases and J by 1 base, with 2 bases of the junction left unmatched. The CDR3 is 14 residues long.